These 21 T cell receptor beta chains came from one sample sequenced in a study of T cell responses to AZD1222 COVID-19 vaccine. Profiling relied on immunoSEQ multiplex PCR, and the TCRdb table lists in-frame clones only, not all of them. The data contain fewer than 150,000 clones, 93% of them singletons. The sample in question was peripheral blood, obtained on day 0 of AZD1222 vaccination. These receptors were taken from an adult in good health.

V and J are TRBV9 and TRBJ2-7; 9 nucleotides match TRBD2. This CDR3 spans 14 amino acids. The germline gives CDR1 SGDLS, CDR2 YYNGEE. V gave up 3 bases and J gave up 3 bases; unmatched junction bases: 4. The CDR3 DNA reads TGTGCCAGCAGCGGTAGCGGGAGACTCTACGAGCAGTACTTC. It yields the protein CASSGSGRLYEQYF.

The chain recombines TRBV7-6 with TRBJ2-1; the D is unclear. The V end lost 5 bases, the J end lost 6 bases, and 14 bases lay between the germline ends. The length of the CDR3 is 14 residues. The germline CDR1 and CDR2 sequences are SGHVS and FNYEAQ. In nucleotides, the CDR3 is TGTGCCAGCAGCCCCCGAGTCCAGCCCAATGAGCAGTTCTTC. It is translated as CASSPRVQPNEQFF.

The CDR3 region is CATSDSYQETQYF. CDR3 nucleotide sequence: TGTGCCACCAGTGACAGCTACCAAGAGACCCAGTACTTC. The rearrangement joins TRBV24-1 to TRBJ2-5; D gene unclear. The V gene's germline CDR1 is KGHDR and CDR2 SFDVKD. This CDR3 comprises 13 residues. Trimming removed 4 bases at V and 0 bases at J, with 5 bases between.

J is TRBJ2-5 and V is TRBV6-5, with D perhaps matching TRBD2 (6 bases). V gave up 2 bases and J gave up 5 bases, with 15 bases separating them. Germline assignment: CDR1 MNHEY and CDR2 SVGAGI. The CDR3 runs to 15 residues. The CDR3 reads CASSYTWGRKETQYF. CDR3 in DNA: TGTGCCAGCAGTTACACCTGGGGGAGGAAGGAGACCCAGTACTTC.

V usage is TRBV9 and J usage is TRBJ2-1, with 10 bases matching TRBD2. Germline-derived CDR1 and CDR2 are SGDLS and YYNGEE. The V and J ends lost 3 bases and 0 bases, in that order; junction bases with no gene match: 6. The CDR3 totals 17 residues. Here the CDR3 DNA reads TGTGCCAGCAGCGCCCGGACTAGCGGAGGCTCCTACAATGAGCAGTTCTTC. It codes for CASSARTSGGSYNEQFF.

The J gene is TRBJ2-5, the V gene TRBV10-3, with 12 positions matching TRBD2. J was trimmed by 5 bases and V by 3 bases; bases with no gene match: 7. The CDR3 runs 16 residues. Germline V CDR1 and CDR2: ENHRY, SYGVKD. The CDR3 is CAISDPTSGRGETQYF. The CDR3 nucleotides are TGTGCCATCAGTGATCCGACTAGCGGGAGAGGGGAGACCCAGTACTTC.

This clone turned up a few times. CDR3 sequence: CASSSLRDRGGYGYTF. The CDR3 DNA sequence: TGTGCCAGCAGTTCCCTCCGGGACAGGGGTGGCTATGGCTACACCTTC. V is TRBV28 and J is TRBJ1-2; TRBD1 aligns across 10 bases. V gave up 4 bases and J gave up 4 bases; unmatched junction bases: 9. The germline V gene has CDR1 MDHEN and CDR2 SYDVKM. The CDR3 runs to 16 residues.

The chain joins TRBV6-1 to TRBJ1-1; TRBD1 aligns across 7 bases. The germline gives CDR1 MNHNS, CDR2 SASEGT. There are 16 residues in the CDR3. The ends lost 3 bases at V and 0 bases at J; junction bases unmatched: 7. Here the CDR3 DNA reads TGTGCCAGCAGTGACTGGGGACAGAGTATGAACACTGAAGCTTTCTTT. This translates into CASSDWGQSMNTEAFF.

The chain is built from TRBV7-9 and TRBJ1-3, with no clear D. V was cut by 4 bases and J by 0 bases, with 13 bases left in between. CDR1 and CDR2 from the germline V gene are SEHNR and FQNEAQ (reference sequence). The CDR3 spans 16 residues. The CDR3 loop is CASSSIFRSSGNTIYF. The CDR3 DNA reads TGTGCCAGCAGCTCAATTTTCAGGAGCTCTGGAAACACCATATATTTT.

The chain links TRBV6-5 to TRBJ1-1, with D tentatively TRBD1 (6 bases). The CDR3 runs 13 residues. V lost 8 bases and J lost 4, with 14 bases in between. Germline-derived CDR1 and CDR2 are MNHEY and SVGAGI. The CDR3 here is CASVPTGSTEAFF. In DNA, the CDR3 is TGTGCCAGCGTACCAACAGGGAGCACTGAAGCTTTCTTT.

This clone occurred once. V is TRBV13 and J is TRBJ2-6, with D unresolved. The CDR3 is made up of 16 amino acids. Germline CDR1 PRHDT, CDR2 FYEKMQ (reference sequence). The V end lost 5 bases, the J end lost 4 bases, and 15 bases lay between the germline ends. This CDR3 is CASSPVTRQGANVLTF. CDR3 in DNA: TGTGCCAGCAGCCCCGTTACGAGACAAGGGGCCAACGTCCTGACTTTC.

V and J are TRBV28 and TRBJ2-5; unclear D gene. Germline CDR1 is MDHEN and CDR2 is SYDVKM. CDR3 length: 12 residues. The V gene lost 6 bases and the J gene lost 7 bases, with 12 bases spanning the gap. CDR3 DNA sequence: TGTGCCAGCAGCCGAGCTTTCGTGACCCAGTACTTC. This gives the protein CASSRAFVTQYF. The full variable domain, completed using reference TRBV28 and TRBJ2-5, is DVKVTQSSRYLVKRTGEKVFLECVQDMDHENMFWYRQDPGLGLRLIYFSYDVKMKEKGDIPEGYSVSREKKERFSLILESASTNQTSMYLCASSRAFVTQYFGPGTRLLVL.

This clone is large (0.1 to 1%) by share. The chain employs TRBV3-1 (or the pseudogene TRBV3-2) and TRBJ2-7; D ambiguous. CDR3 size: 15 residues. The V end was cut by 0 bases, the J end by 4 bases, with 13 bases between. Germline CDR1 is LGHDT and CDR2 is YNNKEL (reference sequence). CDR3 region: CASSQDALVAYEQYF. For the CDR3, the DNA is TGTGCCAGCAGCCAAGATGCCCTAGTGGCATACGAGCAGTACTTC.

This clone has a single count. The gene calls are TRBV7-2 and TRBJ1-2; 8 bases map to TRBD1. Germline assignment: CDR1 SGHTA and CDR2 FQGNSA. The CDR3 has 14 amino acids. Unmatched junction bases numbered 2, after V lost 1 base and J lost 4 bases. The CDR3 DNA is TGTGCCAGCAGCTTAGGGACAGGGTTCTATGGCTACACCTTC. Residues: CASSLGTGFYGYTF.

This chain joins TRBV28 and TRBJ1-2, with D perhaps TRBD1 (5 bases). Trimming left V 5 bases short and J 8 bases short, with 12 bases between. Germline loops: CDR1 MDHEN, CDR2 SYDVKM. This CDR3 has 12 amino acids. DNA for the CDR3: TGTGCCAGCAGTAGGACTGGGGGGGGCTACACCTTC. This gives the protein CASSRTGGGYTF.

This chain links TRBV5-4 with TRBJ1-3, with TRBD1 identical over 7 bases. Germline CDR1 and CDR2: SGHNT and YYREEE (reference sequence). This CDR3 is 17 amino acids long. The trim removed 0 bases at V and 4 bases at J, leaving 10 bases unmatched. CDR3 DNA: TGTGCCAGCAGCTTGGCACCCGCCGGGACAGCGGGAAACACCATATATTTT. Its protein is CASSLAPAGTAGNTIYF.

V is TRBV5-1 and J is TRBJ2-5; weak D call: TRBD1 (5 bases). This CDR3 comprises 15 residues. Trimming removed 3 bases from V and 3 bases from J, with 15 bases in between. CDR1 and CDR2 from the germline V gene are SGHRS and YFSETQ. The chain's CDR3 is CASSSNVGQEETQYF. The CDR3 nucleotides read TGCGCCAGCAGCTCAAACGTCGGACAAGAAGAGACCCAGTACTTC.

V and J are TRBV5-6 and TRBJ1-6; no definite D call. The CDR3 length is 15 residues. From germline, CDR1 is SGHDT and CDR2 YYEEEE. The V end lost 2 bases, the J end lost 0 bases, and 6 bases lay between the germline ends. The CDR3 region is CASSFWRSYNSPLHF. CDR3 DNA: TGTGCCAGCAGCTTTTGGCGCTCCTATAATTCACCCCTCCACTTT. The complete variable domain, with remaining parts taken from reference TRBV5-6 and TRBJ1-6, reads DAGVTQSPTHLIKTRGQQVTLRCSPKSGHDTVSWYQQALGQGPQFIFQYYEEEERQRGNFPDRFSGHQFPNYSSELNVNALLLGDSALYLCASSFWRSYNSPLHFGNGTRLTVT.

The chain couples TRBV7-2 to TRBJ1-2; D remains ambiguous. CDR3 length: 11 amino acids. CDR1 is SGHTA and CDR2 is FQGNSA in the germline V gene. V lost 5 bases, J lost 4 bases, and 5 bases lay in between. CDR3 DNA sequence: TGTGCCAGCAGCCCGACCTATGGCTACACCTTC. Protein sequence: CASSPTYGYTF.

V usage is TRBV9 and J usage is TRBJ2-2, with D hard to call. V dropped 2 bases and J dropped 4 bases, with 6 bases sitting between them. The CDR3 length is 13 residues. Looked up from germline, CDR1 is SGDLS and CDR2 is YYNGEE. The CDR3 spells CASSVWATGELFF. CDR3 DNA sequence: TGTGCCAGCAGCGTCTGGGCCACCGGGGAGCTGTTTTTT.

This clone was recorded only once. CDR3 region: CSVILGTDNEKLFF. Here the CDR3 DNA reads TGCAGCGTTATCCTCGGGACAGATAATGAAAAACTGTTTTTT. The J gene is TRBJ1-4, the V gene TRBV29-1, with 7 positions matching TRBD1. V trimming: 5 bases; J trimming: 4 bases; junction bases outside the gene matches: 7. The CDR3 consists of 14 residues. Germline CDR1 reads SQVTM; CDR2 reads ANQGSEA.